This TCR beta chain originates from a study of blood T cell repertoires in COVID-19. For the study at large: Sources were T cells, B-cell-depleted T cells, or PBMCs; the material itself was cDNA or gDNA.

In the study's own analysis: Amplifying reference gene primers gave estimates of nucleated cell counts. TCRdb keeps only in-frame clones here, not all; method: immunoSEQ multiplex PCR. V, J and clone size are taken as reported in that table, and D and trimming were inferred from the DNA itself. The table records roughly 140,000 clones, 70% to 85% of them present only once. Germline CDR1 reads MGHRA; CDR2 reads YSYEKL. This CDR3 contains 15 residues. Trimming cost V 4 bases and J 4 bases; bases outside gene matches: 8. Source material: peripheral blood. This chain connects TRBV4-1 to TRBJ2-5; 8 bases agree with TRBD2. This clonotype was obtained from a human donor in a cohort sampled during active COVID-19. CDR3 bases: TGCGCCAGCAGCCTTCCGGGACTAGGTTCAGAGACCCAGTACTTC. The encoded protein is CASSLPGLGSETQYF.